This is a list of T cell receptor beta chains from one sample in a study of lymphopenia after photon versus proton radiotherapy. Profiled with immunoSEQ multiplex PCR; TCRdb holds only in-frame clones, not every one. This table has approximately 17,000 clones, about 88% appearing once. The sample in question was peripheral blood, obtained from a patient treated with proton-based radiotherapy. The receptors here all came from a woman aged 55-70 years with cholangiocarcinoma. Some clones in this sample may be carry-over from other donors' samples. The CDR3 runs from the conserved cysteine through the conserved F or W. Each record gives: clone size, D gene, J gene, V gene, CDR3 protein, CDR3 DNA. A D gene is named only where the DNA matches it firmly. Size tells how often a clone was seen (once, few, many) or the class of an expanded clone, and some rows leave it out.

>NA|NA|TRBJ1-1|TRBV18
CASSPAVGGSTEAFF
TGTGCCAGCTCACCAGCCGTAGGAGGCAGCACTGAAGCTTTCTTT
>NA|NA|TRBJ1-4|TRBV27
CASSFSPATNEKLFF
TGTGCCAGCAGTTTTTCCCCAGCAACTAATGAAAAACTGTTTTTT
>NA|TRBD1|TRBJ2-5|TRBV28
CASSFSGTAQETQYF
TGTGCCAGCAGTTTCTCCGGGACAGCACAAGAGACCCAGTACTTC
>NA|NA|TRBJ2-1|TRBV6-5
CASSYGPESYNEQFF
TGTGCCAGCAGTTACGGTCCGGAATCATACAATGAGCAGTTCTTC
>NA|NA|TRBJ1-1|TRBV2
CASRGTLKNTEAFF
TGTGCCAGCCGGGGGACTTTAAAGAACACTGAAGCTTTCTTT
>NA|NA|TRBJ2-3|TRBV30
CASATSTVGADTQYF
TGTGCCTCCGCGACTAGTACAGTTGGGGCAGATACGCAGTATTTT
>NA|NA|TRBJ1-2|TRBV18
CASSPEQGHGYTF
TGTGCCAGCTCACCGGAACAGGGCCATGGCTACACCTTC
>few|TRBD1|TRBJ2-6|TRBV4-3
CASSQADRAGANVLTF
TGCGCCAGCAGCCAAGCAGACAGGGCTGGGGCCAACGTCCTGACTTTC
>NA|NA|TRBJ1-2|TRBV10-3
CAISEPGANYGYTF
TGTGCCATCAGTGAGCCAGGGGCGAACTATGGCTACACCTTC
>NA|NA|TRBJ1-4|TRBV14
CASSQQARADEKLFF
TGTGCCAGCAGCCAACAGGCCAGAGCCGATGAAAAACTGTTTTTT
>NA|NA|TRBJ1-2|TRBV27
CASSFRGAGYGYTF
TGTGCCAGCAGTTTTAGGGGCGCCGGGTATGGCTACACCTTC